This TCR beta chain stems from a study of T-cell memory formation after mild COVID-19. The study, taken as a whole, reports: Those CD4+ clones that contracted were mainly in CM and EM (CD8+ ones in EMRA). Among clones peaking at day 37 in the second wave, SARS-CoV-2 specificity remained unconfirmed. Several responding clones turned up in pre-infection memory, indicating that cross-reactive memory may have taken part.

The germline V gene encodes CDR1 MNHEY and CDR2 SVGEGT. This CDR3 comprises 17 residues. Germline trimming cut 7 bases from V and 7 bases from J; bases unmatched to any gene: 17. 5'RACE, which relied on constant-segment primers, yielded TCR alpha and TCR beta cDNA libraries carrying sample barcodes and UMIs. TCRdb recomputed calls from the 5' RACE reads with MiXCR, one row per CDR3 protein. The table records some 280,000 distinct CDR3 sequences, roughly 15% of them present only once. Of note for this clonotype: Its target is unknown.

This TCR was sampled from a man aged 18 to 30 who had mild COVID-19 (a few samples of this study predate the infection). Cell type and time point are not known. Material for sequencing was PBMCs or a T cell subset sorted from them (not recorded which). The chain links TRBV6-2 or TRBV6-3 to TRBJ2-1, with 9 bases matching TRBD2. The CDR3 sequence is CASTPNPWRGGRNEQFF. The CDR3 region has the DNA TGTGCCAGCACCCCCAATCCTTGGCGGGGGGGCCGGAATGAGCAGTTCTTC.